This TCR beta chain comes out of a study of brain T cells in children with intractable seizures. Between the trimmed V and J ends, which lost 7 bases and 2 bases, there was a span of 8 bases. The CDR3 totals 11 residues. CDR1 and CDR2 from the germline V gene are DFQATT and SNEGSKA (reference sequence). The protocol was immunoSEQ multiplex PCR, while the TCRdb copy is restricted to in-frame clones and leaves out a portion. The sample lists 60,000 to 65,000 clones; approximately 94% were seen once. The chain is built from TRBV20-1 and TRBJ1-2; D not certain. Source: peripheral blood, taken at surgery. The TCR was taken from a boy under two years old with focal cortical dysplasia and intractable seizures. This CDR3 reads CSGSTNYGYTF. In DNA form, the CDR3 reads TGCAGTGGGAGCACCAACTATGGCTACACCTTC.